Each of the 22 T cell receptor beta chains below was sequenced from the same sample in a study of control samples from healthy donors and cancer patients. Sequencing used immunoSEQ multiplex PCR; TCRdb keeps in-frame clones, though not all of them. The record lists under 200,000 clones, of which the ten most abundant hold 2.2%. The specimen sequenced was blood. The receptor source for this set is a woman in her 30s in good health.

With respect to this clone: The sample contains more than one DNA sequence encoding this CDR3. The chain carries TRBV7-2 and TRBJ1-6; D possibly corresponds to TRBD1 (5 bases). The CDR3 sequence is 14 residues long. Germline loops: CDR1 SGHTA, CDR2 FQGNSA. V lost 3 bases and J lost 7, with 10 bases in between. Here the CDR3 reads CASSLGGVNSPLHF. CDR3 coding DNA: TGTGCCAGCAGCTTGGGAGGGGTGAATTCACCCCTCCACTTT.

The V and J genes are TRBV10-3 and TRBJ1-4, with a weak D call TRBD1 (5 bases). The germline V gene has CDR1 ENHRY and CDR2 SYGVKD. This CDR3 is 13 amino acids long. V was cut by 0 bases and J by 8 bases, with 7 bases left in between. The CDR3 region has the DNA TGTGCCATCAGTGAGTCGGGGCCCGAAAAACTGTTTTTT. This codes for CAISESGPEKLFF.

The J gene is TRBJ2-1, the V gene TRBV27; 8 bases align to TRBD2. J lost 4 bases, V lost 3 bases, and 8 bases had no gene match. The germline CDR1 and CDR2 sequences are MNHEY and SMNVEV (reference sequence). The CDR3 consists of 16 residues. The CDR3 nucleotides read TGTGCCAGCAGTTTCCAAAGACTAGCGTTGTACAATGAGCAGTTCTTC. Translating it yields CASSFQRLALYNEQFF.

The chain is built from TRBV28 and TRBJ2-7; unclear D gene. V lost 3 bases, J lost 2 bases, and 5 bases lay in between. Germline V gene data show CDR1 as MDHEN and CDR2 as SYDVKM. The CDR3 extends over 12 amino acids. Here the CDR3 reads CASSLFPYEQYF. The CDR3 coding sequence is TGTGCCAGCAGTTTGTTCCCCTACGAGCAGTACTTC.

The chain uses TRBV18 and TRBJ1-1; no clear D. The ends were cut back, 2 bases at V and 4 bases at J, with 5 bases in the middle. Germline V gene sequence: CDR1 KGHSH, CDR2 LQKENI. There are 12 residues in the CDR3. In DNA form, the CDR3 reads TGTGCCAGCTCACCATCAGTCACTGAAGCTTTCTTT. This translates into CASSPSVTEAFF.

The V and J genes are TRBV28 and TRBJ1-6; a possible D gene is TRBD1 (6 bases). From germline, CDR1 is MDHEN and CDR2 SYDVKM. V dropped 5 bases and J dropped 7 bases, with 12 bases sitting between them. This CDR3 has 14 residues. In DNA form, the CDR3 reads TGTGCCAGCAGTGTCTCACAGGGCAATTCACCCCTCCACTTT. Protein: CASSVSQGNSPLHF.

The chain carries TRBV7-2 and TRBJ1-2, with 7 nucleotides matching TRBD1. There are 15 residues in the CDR3. V shed 5 bases and J 7 bases; nucleotides not matched to a gene: 13. Germline V gene data show CDR1 as SGHTA and CDR2 as FQGNSA. The CDR3 protein is CASSGRQGGTSGYTF. CDR3 in DNA: TGTGCCAGCAGCGGACGACAGGGAGGGACTTCTGGCTACACCTTC.

The gene calls are TRBV6-5 and TRBJ2-1; TRBD1 might be the D (6 bases). The CDR3 extends over 14 amino acids. Looked up from germline, CDR1 is MNHEY and CDR2 is SVGAGI. Trimming took 6 bases from V and 7 from J, leaving 16 bases between them. This CDR3 is CASSQPGQTNEQFF. The CDR3 DNA reads as TGTGCCAGCAGCCAGCCGGGACAAACGAATGAGCAGTTCTTC.

The rearrangement uses TRBV27 and TRBJ1-2; D is uncertain. The V and J ends lost 2 bases and 4 bases respectively, with 8 bases between them. The CDR3 covers 13 residues. Germline CDR1 MNHEY, CDR2 SMNVEV (reference sequence). The CDR3 loop reads CASSLHESYGYTF. The CDR3 DNA reads as TGTGCCAGCAGTTTACACGAATCCTATGGCTACACCTTC.

The rearrangement uses TRBV5-1 and TRBJ2-7; D ambiguous. In germline, CDR1 is SGHRS, CDR2 YFSETQ. This CDR3 region has 13 residues. With 0 bases removed from V and 3 bases from J, the gap between germline ends came to 7 bases. CDR3: CASSLDYVYEQYF. CDR3 in DNA: TGCGCCAGCAGCTTGGACTACGTCTACGAGCAGTACTTC.

The V and J genes are TRBV4-1 and TRBJ1-6, with D hard to call. This CDR3 is built from 15 residues. The ends were cut back, 0 bases at V and 2 bases at J, with 5 bases in the middle. The germline CDR1 and CDR2 sequences are MGHRA and YSYEKL. DNA for the CDR3: TGCGCCAGCAGCCAAGAGAAAACCTATAATTCACCCCTCCACTTT. Its protein is CASSQEKTYNSPLHF.

This chain uses TRBV9 with TRBJ1-3; no clear D. V lost 3 bases, J lost 0 bases, and 7 bases lay in between. Germline loops: CDR1 SGDLS, CDR2 YYNGEE. The CDR3 totals 14 residues. CDR3 sequence: CASSARASGNTIYF. In nucleotides, the CDR3 is TGTGCCAGCAGCGCGCGAGCCTCTGGAAACACCATATATTTT.

This chain links TRBV19 with TRBJ2-3; TRBD1 might be the D (5 bases). V was trimmed by 5 bases and J by 2 bases, leaving 11 bases between them. Germline V lookup: CDR1 LNHDA, CDR2 SQIVND (reference sequence). This CDR3 comprises 14 residues. The CDR3 loop reads CASSDSTTTDTQYF. CDR3 coding DNA: TGTGCCAGTAGTGACAGCACAACCACAGATACGCAGTATTTT.

The V call is TRBV7-9, the J call TRBJ2-7; TRBD1 is a possible D gene (6 bases). Germline V gives CDR1 SEHNR, CDR2 FQNEAQ (reference sequence). Trimming removed 1 base at V and 1 base at J, with 11 bases between. The CDR3 consists of 15 residues. The CDR3 reads CASSLGARGSYEQYF. The DNA of the CDR3 is TGTGCCAGCAGCTTAGGCGCCAGGGGTTCCTACGAGCAGTACTTC.

CDR3 DNA: TGCGCCAGCAGCCAAGGCCCCGGGACTAACTATGGCTACACCTTC. Protein product: CASSQGPGTNYGYTF. V is TRBV4-1 and J is TRBJ1-2; D remains unclear. The CDR3 is 15 amino acids. The ends were cut back, 1 base at V and 0 bases at J, with 9 bases in the middle. CDR1 and CDR2 from the germline V gene are MGHRA and YSYEKL.

This chain uses TRBV6-5 with TRBJ2-3; a weak D match, TRBD1 (6 bases). CDR3 length: 14 residues. CDR1 is MNHEY, CDR2 SVGAGI, per germline. The V and J ends lost 6 bases and 0 bases respectively, with 10 bases between them. CDR3 nucleotide sequence: TGTGCCAGCAGAATTACAGGGAGCACAGATACGCAGTATTTT. This sequence encodes CASRITGSTDTQYF.

This chain links TRBV3-1 (or the pseudogene TRBV3-2) with TRBJ2-5, with D uncertain. Germline-derived CDR1 and CDR2 are LGHDT and YNNKEL (reference sequence). V was trimmed by 2 bases and J by 1 base, leaving 14 bases between them. This CDR3 region has 16 residues. CDR3 nucleotides: TGTGCCAGCAGCCAAAATAAGGGATTATCCCAAGAGACCCAGTACTTC. Its translation: CASSQNKGLSQETQYF.

J is TRBJ1-3 and V is TRBV5-4; TRBD1 is a possible D gene (5 bases). The CDR3 is 14 amino acids. CDR1 and CDR2 from the germline V gene are SGHNT and YYREEE (reference sequence). Trimming removed 6 bases from V and 4 bases from J, with 14 bases in between. CDR3 protein: CASTWGLTGNTIYF. CDR3 DNA: TGTGCCAGCACTTGGGGCTTAACCGGAAACACCATATATTTT. The complete variable domain, with remaining parts taken from reference TRBV5-4 and TRBJ1-3, reads ETGVTQSPTHLIKTRGQQVTLRCSSQSGHNTVSWYQQALGQGPQFIFQYYREEENGRGNFPPRFSGLQFPNYSSELNVNALELDDSALYLCASTWGLTGNTIYFGEGSWLTVV.

V and J are TRBV19 and TRBJ1-5; possible D gene TRBD1, 5 bases. The length of the CDR3 is 15 residues. V lost 5 bases and J lost 2, with 13 bases in between. Germline V CDR1 and CDR2: LNHDA, SQIVND (reference sequence). CDR3 region: CASSAGLRGNQPQHF. Written as DNA, the CDR3 is TGTGCCAGTAGTGCGGGACTCAGGGGCAATCAGCCCCAGCATTTT.

The chain combines TRBV18 with TRBJ2-1; 8 bases line up with TRBD2. J was trimmed by 6 bases and V by 2 bases; bases with no gene match: 3. The CDR3 spans 14 residues. Per germline, CDR1 KGHSH and CDR2 LQKENI. The CDR3 sequence: CASSPASGGNEQFF. Written as DNA, the CDR3 is TGTGCCAGCTCACCAGCCAGCGGGGGCAATGAGCAGTTCTTC. Using reference TRBV18 and TRBJ2-1 for the parts outside the CDR3, the full variable domain is NAGVMQNPRHLVRRRGQEARLRCSPMKGHSHVYWYRQLPEEGLKFMVYLQKENIIDESGMPKERFSAEFPKEGPSILRIQQVVRGDSAAYFCASSPASGGNEQFFGPGTRLTVL.

The chain carries TRBV5-6 and TRBJ1-1, with D tentatively TRBD1 (6 bases). Germline values: CDR1 SGHDT, CDR2 YYEEEE. With 5 bases removed from V and 6 bases from J, the gap between germline ends came to 17 bases. The CDR3 is 14 amino acids. The DNA of the CDR3 is TGTGCCAGCAGTCCTATCGGGGGCGACGCTGAAGCTTTCTTT. This encodes CASSPIGGDAEAFF.

V and J are TRBV9 and TRBJ2-1, with D perhaps TRBD2 (6 bases). Germline lookup yields CDR1 SGDLS and CDR2 YYNGEE. The CDR3 is made up of 15 amino acids. V lost 4 bases, J lost 5 bases, and 16 bases lay in between. In nucleotides, the CDR3 is TGTGCCAGCAGCCCCTTTTCGGACTACAACAATGAGCAGTTCTTC. Its translation: CASSPFSDYNNEQFF. The complete variable domain, with remaining parts taken from reference TRBV9 and TRBJ2-1, reads DSGVTQTPKHLITATGQRVTLRCSPRSGDLSVYWYQQSLDQGLQFLIQYYNGEERAKGNILERFSAQQFPDLHSELNLSSLELGDSALYFCASSPFSDYNNEQFFGPGTRLTVL.